This T cell receptor (beta chain) was identified during a study of T-cell memory formation after mild COVID-19. UMIs and sample barcodes were carried by the TCR alpha and TCR beta cDNA libraries that 5'RACE produced using constant-segment primers. TCRdb ran MiXCR on the 5' RACE reads and lists one entry per CDR3 protein. The sample consists of fewer than 110,000 distinct CDR3 sequences, approximately 14% of them appearing once. The CDR3 consists of 17 residues. Trimming cost V 0 bases and J 0 bases, with 15 bases left between them. This clonotype originated in a man aged 18-30 years who had mild COVID-19 (a few samples of this study predate the infection). Cell type and time point are not known. Input material: PBMCs or a T cell subset sorted from them (not recorded which). The genes are TRBV12-3 or TRBV12-4 and TRBJ2-7; no firm D call. This chain's CDR3 is CASSLAAGPVSSYEQYF. The CDR3 coding sequence is TGTGCCAGCAGTTTAGCCGCCGGGCCGGTGAGCTCCTACGAGCAGTACTTC.